This T cell receptor (beta chain) was sequenced in a study of blood T cells in healthy people across ages (dated by TCRdb to between 2014 and 2017). About the full investigation: Template switching captured roughly one uniquely barcoded TCR beta cDNA molecule per two T cells in model experiments. Using deep sequencing normalized with unique cDNA molecular identifiers, the study measured how TCR beta repertoire diversity changes with age. The donors were divided into four age groups: young (average around 17 years), middle-aged (almost 40), aged (about 60) and long-lived (approximately 74). To avoid experimental bias, donors of different ages were distributed randomly across sequencing lanes. Using the same blood draw, the study looked at two additional independent replicas of 1 million unique cDNA reads for two donors, one aged 18 to 29 and the other aged 80 or older.

Here is what the overall study found, with its caveats: Total diversity estimates from one million sequenced T cells were considered lower bounds and underestimates. Observed TCR beta diversity correlated strongly with the percentage of naive T cells measured by flow cytometry. Because donor CMV infection status was unknown, age-related changes in expanded clonotypes were potentially confounded. Compared with the aged group, the long-lived group had more naive CD4+ T cells, fewer expanded clones and increased TCR diversity, a pattern suggesting age selection. Bulk unsorted PBMC profiling prevented conclusive comparison of naive and antigen-experienced compartments. As age increased, observed TCR beta diversity per million T cells dropped in a roughly linear way, and a significant reduction was already evident by age about 40.

With regard to this clonotype: Its recognized antigen is unknown. The sample holds no much larger clone one base away, and base qualities are not on file.

Donors were a few dozen systemically healthy Caucasian individuals from Russia aged roughly 6 to 95 years. Each donor gave about 11 milliliters of peripheral blood, drawn into EDTA-treated Vacutainer tubes. Ficoll-Paque density-gradient centrifugation was used to isolate PBMCs, with at least 6.5 million per sample. Total RNA was extracted from PBMCs with Trizol reagent, with at least 5.5 micrograms obtained per sample. For every donor, an aliquot of PBMCs went through flow cytometry to measure the percentages of naive CD45RAhigh/CD27high T cells. Library preparation employed 5' RACE. Sequencing was carried out with an Illumina HiSeq 2500. A second PCR of roughly 7 to 11 cycles was performed with a sample-barcoded 5' primer and a J-beta primer mix. A unique molecular identifier was introduced onto each TCR beta cDNA molecule by a template-switch 5' adaptor carrying 12 random nucleotides. Each sample yielded at least 3 million CDR3-containing paired-end reads. All of the RNA was converted into first-strand cDNA using the Mint cDNA synthesis kit, with a TRBC-specific oligonucleotide serving as the primer. All cDNA was treated with uracil-DNA glycosylase and then went through a first 18-cycle PCR with the universal primers M1SS and BC2_uni_R. The original methods were these. For normalization, 1 million high-quality reads were randomly selected from each sample, with every read carrying a distinct molecular identifier. Instead of being binned into consensus sequences, reads with shared molecular identifiers were discarded. MiTCR, with a Q25 quality threshold and the strictest error-elimination algorithm, was used for CDR3 identification, clonotype clustering and error correction. A nonparametric unseen species model with Euler transformation was used to estimate lower-bound total TCR beta diversity. In-frame beta chains were kept once TCRdb had trimmed the public reads at Q25 with fastp and called clones with MiXCR. Each CDR3 protein gets just one entry, which takes the most common genes and DNA from the rows behind it. These V and J calls originate from TCRdb's pipeline instead of the authors' own analysis. This sample gives around 1.5 million distinct CDR3 sequences in total; 42% of them show up just once. The ten largest clones capture 7.9% of the sample.

The CDR3, cysteine through phenylalanine, is 20 amino acids long. The CDR3 DNA has 60 bases and is translated from base 1. The germline V gene supplies CDR1 SGHTA and CDR2 FQGNSA. This sequence was found in a woman between 18 and 29 years old in good health. Sequencing used blood. Here the chain combines TRBV7-2 and TRBJ2-1; D gene: possibly TRBD2, on 6 matching bases. Judging by the DNA end, TRBJ2-7 fits better; the J call may be wrong. CDR3 reads: CASSQRRGNLHLVGYNEQYF. The sequenced DNA is TGTGCCAGCAGCCAAAGACGCGGGAATTTACACCTCGTAGGCTACAATGAGCAGTACTTC.